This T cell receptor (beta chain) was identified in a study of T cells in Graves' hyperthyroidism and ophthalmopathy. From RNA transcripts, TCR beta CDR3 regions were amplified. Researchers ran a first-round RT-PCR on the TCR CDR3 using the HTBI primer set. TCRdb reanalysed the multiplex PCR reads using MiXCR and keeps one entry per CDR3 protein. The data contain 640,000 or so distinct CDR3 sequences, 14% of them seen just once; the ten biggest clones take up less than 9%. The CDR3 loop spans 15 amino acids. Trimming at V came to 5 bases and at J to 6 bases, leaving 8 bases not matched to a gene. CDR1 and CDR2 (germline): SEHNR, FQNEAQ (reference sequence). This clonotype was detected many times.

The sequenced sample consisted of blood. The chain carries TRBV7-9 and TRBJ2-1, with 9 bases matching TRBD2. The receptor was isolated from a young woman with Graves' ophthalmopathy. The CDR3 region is CASSATGLAFNEQFF. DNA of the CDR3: TGTGCCAGCAGCGCCACGGGACTAGCATTCAATGAGCAGTTCTTC.